This TCR beta chain was documented in a study of human T cells and chemical hapten exposure (TCRdb year 2021). Turning to the overall study: For sensitization, 2% DPC in acetone was applied to a roughly 2 cm by roughly 2 cm area of upper inner arm skin. Patients additionally received weekly therapeutic DPC doses to the scalp throughout the roughly 25-week study period. Patch testing on the upper back used Finn chambers containing 0.01% DPC, with scoring done after 6 days according to International Contact Dermatitis Research Group standards. The patient cohort, mostly female, included alopecia areata with under or over 50% scalp involvement, alopecia totalis and alopecia universalis. The libraries were sequenced as a pool, and the TCR yield per sample differed mostly because of small variations in library volumes within the pool. In alopecia patients, the study followed how the peripheral blood TCR repertoire changed in vivo over primary and secondary sensitization to diphenylcyclopropenone (DPC), a hapten. Blood samples were taken from patients before sensitization (week 0) and then at 2, 6 and about 24 weeks after DPC sensitization. Approximately 30 alopecia patients provided blood for TCR sequencing at one to four time points (pre-sensitization, 2, 6 and 24 weeks). Summary of the overall study and its limitations: No change with DPC sensitization was found in the number of TCRs above 1 in 1000 frequency, and no evidence of global repertoire structure alterations was found. Because every patient had alopecia, a presumed autoimmune disease, the patients' immune response might differ from that of healthy individuals. Patch test score correlated positively with the number of PT1 expanded TCRs, reaching significance at thresholds 8, 16 and 32 but not at 4. Expanded TCRs formed significantly more large CDR3 similarity clusters than pre-sensitization or healthy control sets, consistent with antigen-driven responses. Repeated subsampling changed both the strength of the expansion versus patch-test correlation and the threshold at which that correlation became significant.

CDR1 and CDR2, per the germline V gene (reference sequence), are LNHDA and SQIVND. V loses 3 bases of germline sequence and J loses 0 bases, and the interval between the two ends is 4 bases. Taken from cysteine to phenylalanine, the CDR3 has 13 residues. Only the CDR3 region is kept as DNA, spanning 39 bases read in frame from base 1. This sample's time point label indicates: pre-sensitization, week 0. The treatment or condition label corresponds to: therapeutic diphenylcyclopropenone sensitization with weekly scalp DPC. At every patch-test visit, the blood draw took place before the patch test was put on. Patients were considered eligible if aged 18 to 70, diagnosed with alopecia and deemed suitable for DPC therapy, and patients were excluded if pregnant. Unfractionated whole blood was collected in Tempus Blood RNA tubes, and total RNA was extracted from that blood. This clonotype was recorded a few times. Its antigen has not been determined. Base quality data are lacking; no much larger clone is found one base away.

Library preparation was by RACE. Sequencing took place on a NextSeq 500. During library preparation, unique molecular identifiers were attached to individual cDNA molecules so that TCRs could be counted quantitatively and reproducibly. Both TCR alpha and TCR beta chains were sequenced from each blood RNA sample. Per the original workflow: The median number of TCRs per sample was some 100,000, ranging from roughly 20,000 to 700,000. V, J and CDR3 annotation of the TCR reads was carried out using the Decombinator software suite. To make PS versus PT1 abundance plots, every sample was subsampled to the same number of TCRs (28,000). Expanded TCRs were defined as absent before sensitization and observed at least eight times at the 2-week time point. TCRdb's own reprocessing of the public reads used fastp at Q25 and MiXCR and kept productive beta chains. Entries are consolidated by CDR3 protein sequence, retaining the most common genes and DNA. These V and J calls are TCRdb output, not the study's own analysis. The sample table lists under 200,000 distinct CDR3 sequences, around 30% of them with a count of one. The ten largest clones add up to nearly 3% of the sample.

This specimen consisted of whole blood, obtained in connection with sensitization to the hapten diphenylcyclopropenone (DPC). This TCR derives from a woman in her 30s with alopecia areata. Some clones in this sample may be carry-over from other donors' samples. Rearrangement joined TRBV19 to TRBJ2-3, with the D gene call left open. DNA sequence: TGTGCCAGTAGTATGGGCAGCACAGATACGCAGTATTTT. Its translation reads: CASSMGSTDTQYF. Joined to the reference TRBV19 and TRBJ2-3 proteins, this CDR3 gives the full variable domain: DGGITQSPKYLFRKEGQNVTLSCEQNLNHDAMYWYRQDPGQGLRLIYYSQIVNDFQKGDIAEGYSVSREKKESFPLTVTSAQKNPTAFYLCASSMGSTDTQYFGPGTRLTVL.